This TCR beta chain is from a study of blood T cell repertoires in COVID-19. Study context: Donors in the United States, Italy and Spain gave samples during acute or convalescent COVID-19. Sample material is recorded as cDNA or gDNA derived from T cells, B-cell-depleted T cells, or PBMCs.

Original data processing: Estimation of nucleated cell counts was performed using reference gene primer amplification. Method: immunoSEQ multiplex PCR; TCRdb's copy keeps in-frame clones and lacks some. From that table come the V and J calls and clone size; the DNA was used to work out D and trimming. There are 210,000 or so clones in the sample; around 92% occur only once, and under 1.5% lies in the top ten. The receptor was isolated from a man aged 25 to 45 with acute or convalescent COVID-19. Sequenced input: peripheral blood.

DNA for the CDR3: TGTGCCAGCACCACCGGCAGGGGTGCCTACGAGCAGTACTTC. It yields the protein CASTTGRGAYEQYF. The J gene is TRBJ2-7, the V gene TRBV6-5; weak D call: TRBD1 (6 bases). The CDR3 is made up of 14 amino acids. Germline V gene lookup returns CDR1 MNHEY and CDR2 SVGAGI. V lost 7 bases, J lost 2 bases, and 15 bases lay in between.